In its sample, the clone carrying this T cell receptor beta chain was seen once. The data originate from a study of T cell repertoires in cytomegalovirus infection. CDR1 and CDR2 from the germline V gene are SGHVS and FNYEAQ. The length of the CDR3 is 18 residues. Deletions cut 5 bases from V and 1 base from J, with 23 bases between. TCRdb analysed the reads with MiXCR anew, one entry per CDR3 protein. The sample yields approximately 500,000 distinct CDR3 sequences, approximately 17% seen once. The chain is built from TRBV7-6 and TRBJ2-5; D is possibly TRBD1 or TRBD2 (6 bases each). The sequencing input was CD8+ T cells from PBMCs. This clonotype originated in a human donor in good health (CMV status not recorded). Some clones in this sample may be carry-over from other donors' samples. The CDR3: CASSPRGAGPTPQETQYF. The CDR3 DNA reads TGTGCCAGCAGCCCCAGGGGTGCGGGACCCACACCCCAAGAGACCCAGTACTTC.